These 10 T cell receptor beta chains share one sample of origin, sequenced in a study of T cells in Graves' hyperthyroidism and ophthalmopathy. RNA transcripts provided the source from which TCR beta CDR3 regions were amplified. First-round RT-PCR of the TCR CDR3 relied on the HTBI primer set. TCRdb fed the multiplex PCR reads into MiXCR, producing one record per CDR3 protein. The sample includes 250,000 to 350,000 distinct CDR3 sequences, around 15% of them seen just once. Sequencing was done on a sample of blood. The receptor set was obtained from a woman in her sixties with Graves' ophthalmopathy.

This clonotype was seen at least ten times. The genes are TRBV27 and TRBJ2-3; 9 bases match TRBD2. Unmatched junction bases numbered 4, after V lost 5 bases and J lost 7 bases. The CDR3 length is 13 residues. Germline lookup yields CDR1 MNHEY and CDR2 SMNVEV (reference sequence). The CDR3 DNA follows: TGTGCCAGCAGTGGGACTAGCTCCTATACGCAGTATTTT. This sequence encodes CASSGTSSYTQYF.

Only a few counts were recorded for this clonotype. The J gene is TRBJ2-3, the V gene TRBV5-1; D may correspond to TRBD1 or TRBD2 (6 bases each). Germline V CDR1 and CDR2: SGHRS, YFSETQ. Trimming stripped 0 bases from V and 0 bases from J, with 11 bases between. The length of the CDR3 is 16 residues. CDR3 nucleotide sequence: TGCGCCAGCAGCTTGGTTGGGGGGCGCAGCACAGATACGCAGTATTTT. Residues: CASSLVGGRSTDTQYF.

The chain combines TRBV27 with TRBJ1-1; no reliable D call. V lost 4 bases, J lost 3 bases, and 18 bases lay in between. This CDR3 has 16 amino acids. In germline, CDR1 is MNHEY, CDR2 SMNVEV (reference sequence). The CDR3 nucleotides read TGTGCCAGCAGTTCTTCCCATTACTCCGGGGACACTGAAGCTTTCTTT. It codes for CASSSSHYSGDTEAFF.

J is TRBJ1-5 and V is TRBV28; the D gene is possibly TRBD1 (5 bases). Trimming took 5 bases from V and 2 from J, leaving 13 bases between them. From germline, CDR1 is MDHEN and CDR2 SYDVKM. The CDR3 consists of 15 residues. The CDR3 sequence: CASSTGGVGNQPQHF. DNA for the CDR3: TGTGCCAGCAGTACGGGGGGGGTAGGCAATCAGCCCCAGCATTTT.

The chain has TRBV12-3 or TRBV12-4 and TRBJ1-2; D gene ambiguous. CDR3 size: 15 residues. V was trimmed by 6 bases and J by 4 bases, leaving 18 bases between them. CDR3 region: CASRSPTSPSYGYTF. The CDR3 DNA reads TGTGCCAGCAGATCCCCGACCTCACCCTCCTATGGCTACACCTTC.

V gene TRBV4-2 combines with J gene TRBJ2-5; D uncertain. The germline V gene has CDR1 LGHNA and CDR2 YNFKEQ. Trimming pared 1 base from V and 1 base from J, leaving 13 bases between. This CDR3 is built from 16 residues. Written as DNA, the CDR3 is TGTGCCAGCAGCCAAGCCGTTTCGGGCAGCCAAGAGACCCAGTACTTC. Translating gives CASSQAVSGSQETQYF.

Remarks on this clonotype: At one boundary the junction diverges from the germline segment, which might be a read error. This chain's CDR3 is CASSETGGGNQPQHF. The CDR3 nucleotides are TGCGCCAGCAGTGAAACAGGGGGCGGCAATCAGCCCCAGCATTTT. The rearrangement joins TRBV6-1 to TRBJ1-5; TRBD1 agrees at 9 bases. Germline CDR1 and CDR2: MNHNS and SASEGT. This CDR3 is 15 amino acids long.

The chain links TRBV30 to TRBJ1-5; the D is unclear. CDR1 is GTSNPN, CDR2 SVGIG, per germline (reference sequence). V lost 4 bases and J lost 5, with 12 bases in between. The CDR3 contains 13 residues. The CDR3 coding sequence is TGTGCCTGGAACCTGAGTCCGGATCAGCCCCAGCATTTT. Its translation is CAWNLSPDQPQHF.

This clonotype was found many times. The rearrangement joins TRBV5-1 to TRBJ2-3; D is undetermined. V lost 4 bases to trimming and J lost 6 bases, with 12 bases between them. The CDR3 runs to 13 residues. Germline V lookup: CDR1 SGHRS, CDR2 YFSETQ. The DNA of the CDR3 is TGCGCCAGCAGCCCAAAGCAGTTGGATACGCAGTATTTT. Protein sequence: CASSPKQLDTQYF.

The V call is TRBV18, the J call TRBJ2-3; tentatively, D is TRBD2 (5 bases). CDR1 is KGHSH and CDR2 is LQKENI in the germline V gene. Trimming shortened V by 2 bases and J by 0 bases, and 9 bases separated the two germline ends. The CDR3 has 15 residues. The CDR3 sequence is CASSPASSSTDTQYF. The CDR3 nucleotides read TGTGCCAGCTCACCAGCTAGCAGTAGCACAGATACGCAGTATTTT.